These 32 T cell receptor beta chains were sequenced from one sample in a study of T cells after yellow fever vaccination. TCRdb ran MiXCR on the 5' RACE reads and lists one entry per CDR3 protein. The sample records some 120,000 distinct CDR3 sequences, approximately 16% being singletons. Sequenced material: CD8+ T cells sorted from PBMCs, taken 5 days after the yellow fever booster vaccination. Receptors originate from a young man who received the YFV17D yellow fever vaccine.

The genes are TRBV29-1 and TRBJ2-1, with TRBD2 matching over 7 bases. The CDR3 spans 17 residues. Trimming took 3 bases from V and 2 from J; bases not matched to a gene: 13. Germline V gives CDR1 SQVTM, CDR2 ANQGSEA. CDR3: CSVETHLERGTYNEQFF. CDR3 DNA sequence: TGCAGCGTTGAGACCCACCTGGAGCGGGGCACCTACAATGAGCAGTTCTTC.

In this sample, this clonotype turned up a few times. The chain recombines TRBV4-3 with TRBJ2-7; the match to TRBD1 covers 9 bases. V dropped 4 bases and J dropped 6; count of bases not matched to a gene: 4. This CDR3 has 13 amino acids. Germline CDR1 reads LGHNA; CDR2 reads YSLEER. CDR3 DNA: TGCGCCAGCAGCCCGGACAGGGGACGCGAGCAGTACTTC. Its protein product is CASSPDRGREQYF.

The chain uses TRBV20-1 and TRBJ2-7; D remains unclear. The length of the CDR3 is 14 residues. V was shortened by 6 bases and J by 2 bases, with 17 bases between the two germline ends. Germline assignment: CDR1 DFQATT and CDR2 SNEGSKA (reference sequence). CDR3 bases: TGCAGTGCGAAGGGCCAGGCTAATACCTACGAGCAGTACGTC. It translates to CSAKGQANTYEQYV.

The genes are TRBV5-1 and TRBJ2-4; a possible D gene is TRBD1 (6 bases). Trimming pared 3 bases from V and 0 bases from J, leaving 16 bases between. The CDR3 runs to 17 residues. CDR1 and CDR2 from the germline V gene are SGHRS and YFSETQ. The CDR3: CASSSYSTGLAKNIQYF. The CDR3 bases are TGCGCCAGCAGCTCCTACTCGACAGGACTAGCCAAAAACATTCAGTACTTC.

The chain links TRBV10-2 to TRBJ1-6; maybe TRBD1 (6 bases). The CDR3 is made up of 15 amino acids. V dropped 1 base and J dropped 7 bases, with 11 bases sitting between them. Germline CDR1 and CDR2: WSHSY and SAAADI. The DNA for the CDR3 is TGCGCCAGCAGTGAGTACCGGACAGTCAATTCACCCCTCCACTTT. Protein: CASSEYRTVNSPLHF.

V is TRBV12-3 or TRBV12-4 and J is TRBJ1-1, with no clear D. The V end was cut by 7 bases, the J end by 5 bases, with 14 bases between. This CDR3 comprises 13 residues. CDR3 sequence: CASIGVVLTEAFF. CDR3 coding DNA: TGTGCCAGCATCGGGGTAGTTTTGACTGAAGCTTTCTTT.

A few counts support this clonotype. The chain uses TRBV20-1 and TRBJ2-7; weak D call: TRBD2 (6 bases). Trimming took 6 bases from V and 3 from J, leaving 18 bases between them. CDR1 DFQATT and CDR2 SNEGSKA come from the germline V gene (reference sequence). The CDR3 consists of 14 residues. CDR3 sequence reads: CSASPGDIHYEQYF. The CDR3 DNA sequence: TGCAGTGCGTCCCCGGGAGATATTCACTACGAGCAGTACTTC.

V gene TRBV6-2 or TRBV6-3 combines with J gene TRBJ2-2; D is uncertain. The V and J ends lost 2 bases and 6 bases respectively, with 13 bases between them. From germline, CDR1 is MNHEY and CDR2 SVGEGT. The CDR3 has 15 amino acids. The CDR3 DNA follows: TGTGCCAGCAGTTACCTTTTGGACGGTTCCGGGGAGCTGTTTTTT. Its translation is CASSYLLDGSGELFF.

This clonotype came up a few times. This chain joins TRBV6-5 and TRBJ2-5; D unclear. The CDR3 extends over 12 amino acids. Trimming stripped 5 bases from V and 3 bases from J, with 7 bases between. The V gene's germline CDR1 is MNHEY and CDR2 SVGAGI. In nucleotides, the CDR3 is TGTGCCAGCAGTGCCCCGGAAGAGACCCAGTACTTC. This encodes CASSAPEETQYF.

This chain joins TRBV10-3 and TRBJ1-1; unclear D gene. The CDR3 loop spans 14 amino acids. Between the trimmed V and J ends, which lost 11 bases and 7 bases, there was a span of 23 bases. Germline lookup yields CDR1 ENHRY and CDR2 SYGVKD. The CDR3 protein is CAGRERHDRVEAFF. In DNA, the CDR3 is TGTGCCGGCCGGGAGCGTCACGATCGAGTTGAAGCTTTCTTT.

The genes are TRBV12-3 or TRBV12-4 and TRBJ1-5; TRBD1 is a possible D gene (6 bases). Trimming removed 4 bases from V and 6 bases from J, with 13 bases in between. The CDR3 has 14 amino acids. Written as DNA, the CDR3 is TGTGCCAGCAGTTCTTTTGGGGGCATTCAGCCCCAGCATTTT. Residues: CASSSFGGIQPQHF.

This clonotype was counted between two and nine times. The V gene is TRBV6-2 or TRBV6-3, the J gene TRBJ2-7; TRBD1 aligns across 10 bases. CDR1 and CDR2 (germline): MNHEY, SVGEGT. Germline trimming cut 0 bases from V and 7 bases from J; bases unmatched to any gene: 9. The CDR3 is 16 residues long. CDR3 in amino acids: CASSYSRDRGLEEQYV. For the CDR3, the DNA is TGTGCCAGCAGTTACTCCCGGGACAGGGGCTTGGAAGAGCAGTACGTC.

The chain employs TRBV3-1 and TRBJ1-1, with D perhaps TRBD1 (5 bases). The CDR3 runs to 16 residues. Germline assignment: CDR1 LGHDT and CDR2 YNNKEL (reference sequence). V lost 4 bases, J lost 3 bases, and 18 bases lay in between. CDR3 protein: CASSPTLREWDTEAFF. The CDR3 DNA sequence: TGTGCCAGCAGCCCCACCCTCAGGGAATGGGACACTGAAGCTTTCTTT.

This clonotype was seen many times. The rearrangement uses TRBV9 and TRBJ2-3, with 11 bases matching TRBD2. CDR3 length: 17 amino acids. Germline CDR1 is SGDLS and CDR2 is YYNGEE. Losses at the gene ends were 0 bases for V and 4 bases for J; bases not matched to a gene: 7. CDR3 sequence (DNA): TGTGCCAGCAGCGTAGCGGGTAGCGGGGGGGCCGCAGATACGCAGTATTTT. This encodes CASSVAGSGGAADTQYF.

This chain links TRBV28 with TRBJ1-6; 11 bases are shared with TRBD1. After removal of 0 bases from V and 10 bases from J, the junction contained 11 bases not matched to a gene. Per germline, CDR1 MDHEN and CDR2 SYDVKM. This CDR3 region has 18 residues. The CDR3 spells CASSLWGLRDRGWSPLHF. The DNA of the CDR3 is TGTGCCAGCAGTTTATGGGGGTTACGGGACAGGGGGTGGTCACCCCTCCACTTT.

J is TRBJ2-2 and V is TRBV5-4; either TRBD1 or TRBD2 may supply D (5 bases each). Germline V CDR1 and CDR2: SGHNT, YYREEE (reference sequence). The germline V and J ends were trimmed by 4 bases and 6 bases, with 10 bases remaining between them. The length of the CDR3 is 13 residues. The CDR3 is CASSLGTPGELFF. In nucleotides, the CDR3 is TGTGCCAGCAGCCTTGGGACCCCCGGGGAGCTGTTTTTT.

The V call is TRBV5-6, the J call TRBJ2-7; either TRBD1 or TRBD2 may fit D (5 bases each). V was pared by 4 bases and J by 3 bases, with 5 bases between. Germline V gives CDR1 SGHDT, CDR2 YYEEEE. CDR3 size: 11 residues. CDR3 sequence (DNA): TGTGCCAGCAGCGGGGGCTACGAGCAGTACTTC. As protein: CASSGGYEQYF.

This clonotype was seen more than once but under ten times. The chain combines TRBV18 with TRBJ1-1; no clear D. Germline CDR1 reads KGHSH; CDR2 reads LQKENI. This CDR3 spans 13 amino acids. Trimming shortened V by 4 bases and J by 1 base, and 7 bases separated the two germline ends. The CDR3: CASSRSWNTEAFF. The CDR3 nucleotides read TGTGCCAGCTCACGGTCGTGGAACACTGAAGCTTTCTTT.

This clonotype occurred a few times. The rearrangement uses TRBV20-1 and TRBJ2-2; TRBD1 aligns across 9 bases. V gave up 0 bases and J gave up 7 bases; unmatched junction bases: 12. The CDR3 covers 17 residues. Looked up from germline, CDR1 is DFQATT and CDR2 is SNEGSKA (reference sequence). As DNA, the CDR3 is TGCAGTGCTAGAGATGGATCAGGACAGGGGATCGGCGGGGAGCTGTTTTTT. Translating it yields CSARDGSGQGIGGELFF.

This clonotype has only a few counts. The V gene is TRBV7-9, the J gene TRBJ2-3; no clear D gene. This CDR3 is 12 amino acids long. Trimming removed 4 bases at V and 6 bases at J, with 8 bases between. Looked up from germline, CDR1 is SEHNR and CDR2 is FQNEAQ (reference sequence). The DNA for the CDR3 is TGTGCCAGCAGCTCCTTCAGGGATACGCAGTATTTT. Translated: CASSSFRDTQYF.

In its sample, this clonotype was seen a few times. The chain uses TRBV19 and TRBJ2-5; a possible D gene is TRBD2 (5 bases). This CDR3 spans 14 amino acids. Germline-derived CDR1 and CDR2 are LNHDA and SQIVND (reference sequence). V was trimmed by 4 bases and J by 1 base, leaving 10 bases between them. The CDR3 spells CASSTEGFQETQYF. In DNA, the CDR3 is TGTGCCAGTAGTACCGAGGGATTCCAAGAGACCCAGTACTTC. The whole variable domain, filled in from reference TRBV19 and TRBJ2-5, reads DGGITQSPKYLFRKEGQNVTLSCEQNLNHDAMYWYRQDPGQGLRLIYYSQIVNDFQKGDIAEGYSVSREKKESFPLTVTSAQKNPTAFYLCASSTEGFQETQYFGPGTRLLVL.

CDR3 nucleotide sequence: TGTGCCAGCAGTTACCTGTACGAGCAGTACTTC. As protein: CASSYLYEQYF. The J gene is TRBJ2-7, the V gene TRBV6-2 or TRBV6-3; D not certain. Trimming removed 2 bases at V and 4 bases at J, with 3 bases between. From germline, CDR1 is MNHEY and CDR2 SVGEGT. The CDR3 length is 11 residues.

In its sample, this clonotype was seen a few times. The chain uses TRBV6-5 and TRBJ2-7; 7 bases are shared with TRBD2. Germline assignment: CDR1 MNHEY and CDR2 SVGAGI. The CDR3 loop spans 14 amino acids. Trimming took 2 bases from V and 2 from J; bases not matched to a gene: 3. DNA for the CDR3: TGTGCCAGCAGTTACCTAGCGGACCCCTACGAGCAGTACTTC. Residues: CASSYLADPYEQYF.

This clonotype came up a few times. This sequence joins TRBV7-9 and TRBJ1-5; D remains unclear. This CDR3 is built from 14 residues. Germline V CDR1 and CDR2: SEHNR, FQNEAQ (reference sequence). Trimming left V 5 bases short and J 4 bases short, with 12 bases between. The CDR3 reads CASSPPTGNQPQHF. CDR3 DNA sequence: TGTGCCAGCAGCCCACCGACGGGGAATCAGCCCCAGCATTTT.

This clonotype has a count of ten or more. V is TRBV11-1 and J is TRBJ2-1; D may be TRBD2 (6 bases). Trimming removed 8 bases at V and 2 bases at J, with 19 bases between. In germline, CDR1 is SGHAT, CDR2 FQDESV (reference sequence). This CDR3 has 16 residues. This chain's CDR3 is CASEGAGRQPYNEQFF. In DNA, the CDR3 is TGTGCCAGCGAGGGAGCGGGTCGACAGCCCTACAATGAGCAGTTCTTC.

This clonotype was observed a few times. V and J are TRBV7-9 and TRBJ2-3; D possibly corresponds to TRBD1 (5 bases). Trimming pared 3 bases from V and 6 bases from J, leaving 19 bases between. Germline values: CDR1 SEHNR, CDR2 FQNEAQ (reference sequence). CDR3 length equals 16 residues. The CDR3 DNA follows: TGTGCCAGCAGCTTCACTTCCAGGGCGTTCTCCGATACGCAGTATTTT. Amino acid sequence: CASSFTSRAFSDTQYF.

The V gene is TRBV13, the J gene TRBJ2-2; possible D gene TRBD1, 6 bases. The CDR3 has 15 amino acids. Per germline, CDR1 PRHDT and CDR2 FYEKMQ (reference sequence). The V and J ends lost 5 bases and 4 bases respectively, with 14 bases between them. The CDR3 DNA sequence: TGTGCCAGCAGCCCGCCGGACAGACCCACCGGGGAGCTGTTTTTT. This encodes CASSPPDRPTGELFF.

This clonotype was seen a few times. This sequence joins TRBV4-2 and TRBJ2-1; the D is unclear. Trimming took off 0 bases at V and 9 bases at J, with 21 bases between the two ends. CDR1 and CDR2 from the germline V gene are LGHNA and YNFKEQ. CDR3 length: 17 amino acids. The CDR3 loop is CASSQDMRAIGYGEQFF. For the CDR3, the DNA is TGTGCCAGCAGCCAAGATATGCGCGCCATAGGATACGGTGAGCAGTTCTTC.

The CDR3 loop reads CASSLLDTTENEAFF. The CDR3 DNA reads as TGTGCCAGCAGCTTACTGGACACAACTGAAAATGAAGCTTTCTTT. The chain couples TRBV7-9 to TRBJ1-1; weak D call: TRBD1 (5 bases). The CDR3 sequence is 15 residues long. Between the trimmed V and J ends, which lost 2 bases and 7 bases, there was a span of 17 bases. Germline V CDR1 and CDR2: SEHNR, FQNEAQ (reference sequence).

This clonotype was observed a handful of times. CDR3 protein: CASSLSWWGDYNEQFF. CDR3 DNA: TGTGCCAGCAGCTTGAGTTGGTGGGGCGACTACAATGAGCAGTTCTTC. The chain recombines TRBV11-2 with TRBJ2-1; D possibly corresponds to TRBD1 (5 bases). The CDR3 spans 16 residues. V dropped 3 bases and J dropped 3 bases, with 15 bases sitting between them. Per germline, CDR1 SGHAT and CDR2 FQNNGV.

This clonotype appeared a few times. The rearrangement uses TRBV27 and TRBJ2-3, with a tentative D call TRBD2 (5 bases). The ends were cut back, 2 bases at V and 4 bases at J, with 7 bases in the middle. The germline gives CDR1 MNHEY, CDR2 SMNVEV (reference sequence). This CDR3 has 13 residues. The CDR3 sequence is CASSLAAADTQYF. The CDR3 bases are TGTGCCAGCAGTTTAGCAGCGGCAGATACGCAGTATTTT.

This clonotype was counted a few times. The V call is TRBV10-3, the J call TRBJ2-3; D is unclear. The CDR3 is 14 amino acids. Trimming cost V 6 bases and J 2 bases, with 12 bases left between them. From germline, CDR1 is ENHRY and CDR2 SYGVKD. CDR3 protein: CAIREDILTDTQYF. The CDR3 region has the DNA TGTGCCATCAGAGAAGACATCCTCACAGATACGCAGTATTTT.